The 11 T cell receptor beta chains reported below all come from one sample, sequenced in a study of cytomegalovirus exposure and HLA in healthy donors. Clones were sequenced by immunoSEQ multiplex PCR, and TCRdb holds only the in-frame ones, with some missing. The data hold approximately 160,000 clones, with about 90% observed a single time. Sequenced sample: PBMCs. These receptors were obtained from a woman between 18 and 29 years old in good health and CMV-seropositive.

In DNA, the CDR3 is TGTGCCAGCAGCCATTCGGGACAGGGGGCAGATACGCAGTATTTT. Amino acids: CASSHSGQGADTQYF. This chain uses TRBV7-9 with TRBJ2-3; 11 bases align to TRBD1. The CDR3 sequence is 15 residues long. CDR1 is SEHNR and CDR2 is FQNEAQ in the germline V gene (reference sequence). The junction had 5 bases not matched to a gene; V was cut back by 5 bases and J by 4 bases.

The chain combines TRBV10-2 with TRBJ1-2; the match to TRBD1 covers 8 bases. The CDR3 is 12 amino acids. Germline V gives CDR1 WSHSY, CDR2 SAAADI. After removal of 6 bases from V and 3 bases from J, the junction contained 0 bases not matched to a gene. CDR3 DNA sequence: TGCGCCAGCAGACAGGGGGACTATGGCTACACCTTC. It codes for CASRQGDYGYTF.

The CDR3 reads CASSFGGQNYEQYF. Here the CDR3 DNA reads TGTGCCAGCAGCTTCGGAGGACAGAACTACGAGCAGTACTTC. The chain is built from TRBV7-2 and TRBJ2-7; tentative D call: TRBD1 (6 bases). CDR1 is SGHTA, CDR2 FQGNSA, per germline. V lost 3 bases and J 3 bases, leaving 12 bases between the germline ends. The length of the CDR3 is 14 residues.

The V call is TRBV28, the J call TRBJ1-1; D is unresolved. Looked up from germline, CDR1 is MDHEN and CDR2 is SYDVKM. Trimming removed 7 bases at V and 0 bases at J, with 9 bases between. The CDR3 is 13 amino acids. CDR3 loop: CASNIQMNTEAFF. Written as DNA, the CDR3 is TGTGCCAGCAACATACAGATGAACACTGAAGCTTTCTTT.

This clone was detected only once. The rearrangement links TRBV20-1 to TRBJ2-2, with D possibly TRBD1 on 6 matching bases. CDR1 and CDR2 (germline): DFQATT, SNEGSKA (reference sequence). V lost 4 bases and J 6 bases, leaving 6 bases between the germline ends. The length of the CDR3 is 11 residues. CDR3 nucleotides: TGCAGTGCTACAGGGGCCGGGGAGCTGTTTTTT. It translates to CSATGAGELFF.

The V gene is TRBV7-9, the J gene TRBJ1-4; TRBD1 agrees at 10 bases. The CDR3 has 14 amino acids. Germline trimming cut 4 bases from V and 6 bases from J; bases unmatched to any gene: 2. The germline V gene has CDR1 SEHNR and CDR2 FQNEAQ (reference sequence). The CDR3 coding sequence is TGTGCCAGCAGCTCGACAGGGGGCGATGAAAAACTGTTTTTT. Translated: CASSSTGGDEKLFF.

The V gene is TRBV6-5, the J gene TRBJ2-6; D is perhaps TRBD2 (6 bases). The V end lost 7 bases, the J end lost 0 bases, and 10 bases lay between the germline ends. Germline assignment: CDR1 MNHEY and CDR2 SVGAGI. The CDR3 extends over 15 amino acids. DNA for the CDR3: TGTGCCAGCACCGGGGGAAACTCTGGGGCCAACGTCCTGACTTTC. This codes for CASTGGNSGANVLTF.

The chain links TRBV9 to TRBJ2-7, with 8 bases lining up with TRBD1. The germline V gene has CDR1 SGDLS and CDR2 YYNGEE. Germline trimming cut 0 bases from V and 5 bases from J; bases unmatched to any gene: 4. The CDR3 spans 14 residues. The CDR3 reads CASSVDQGADEQYF. The CDR3, as DNA: TGTGCCAGCAGCGTAGATCAGGGGGCAGACGAGCAGTACTTC.

V gene TRBV15 combines with J gene TRBJ1-4; tentatively, D is TRBD1 (6 bases). The germline V and J ends were trimmed by 1 base and 12 bases, with 9 bases remaining between them. Germline-derived CDR1 and CDR2 are LNHNV and YYDKDF (reference sequence). The CDR3 covers 12 residues. The CDR3 sequence is CATSRVGGQLFF. The CDR3 DNA follows: TGTGCCACCAGCAGAGTAGGGGGACAACTGTTTTTT.

The V gene is TRBV4-1, the J gene TRBJ2-3, with D possibly being TRBD1 (5 bases). CDR1 is MGHRA and CDR2 is YSYEKL in the germline V gene. Deletions cut 2 bases from V and 2 bases from J, with 11 bases between. This CDR3 has 15 amino acids. CDR3 sequence: CASSQYSGYTDTQYF. The CDR3 bases are TGCGCCAGCAGCCAATACTCAGGGTACACAGATACGCAGTATTTT.

The V gene is TRBV7-9, the J gene TRBJ2-3, with D possibly matching TRBD1 (5 bases). Germline CDR1 SEHNR, CDR2 FQNEAQ (reference sequence). CDR3 length: 16 residues. The V and J ends lost 3 bases and 1 base respectively, with 14 bases between them. The chain's CDR3 is CASSFRVRLGTDTQYF. CDR3 bases: TGTGCCAGCAGCTTCAGGGTGAGGCTGGGCACAGATACGCAGTATTTT.